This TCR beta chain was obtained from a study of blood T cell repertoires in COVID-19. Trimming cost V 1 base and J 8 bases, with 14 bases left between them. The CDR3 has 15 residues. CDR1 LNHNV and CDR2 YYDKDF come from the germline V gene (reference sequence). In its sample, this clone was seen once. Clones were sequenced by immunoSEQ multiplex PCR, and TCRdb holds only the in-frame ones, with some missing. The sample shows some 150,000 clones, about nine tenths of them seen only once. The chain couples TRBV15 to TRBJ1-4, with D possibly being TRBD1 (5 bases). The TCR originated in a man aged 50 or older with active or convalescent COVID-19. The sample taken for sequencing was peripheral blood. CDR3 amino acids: CATSRVGGGREKLFF. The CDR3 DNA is TGTGCCACCAGCAGAGTGGGGGGAGGAAGGGAAAAACTGTTTTTT.